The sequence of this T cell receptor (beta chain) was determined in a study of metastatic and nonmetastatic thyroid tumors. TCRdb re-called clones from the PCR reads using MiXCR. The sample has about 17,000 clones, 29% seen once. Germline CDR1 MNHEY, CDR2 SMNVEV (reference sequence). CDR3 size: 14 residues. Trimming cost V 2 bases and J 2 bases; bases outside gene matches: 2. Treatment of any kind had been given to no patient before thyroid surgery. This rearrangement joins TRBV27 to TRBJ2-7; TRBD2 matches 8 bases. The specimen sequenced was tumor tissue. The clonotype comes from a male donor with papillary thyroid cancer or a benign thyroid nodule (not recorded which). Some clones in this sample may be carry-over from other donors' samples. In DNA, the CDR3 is TGTGCCAGCAGTTTAGCGGGGGGCCCCTACGAGCAGTACTTC. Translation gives CASSLAGGPYEQYF.